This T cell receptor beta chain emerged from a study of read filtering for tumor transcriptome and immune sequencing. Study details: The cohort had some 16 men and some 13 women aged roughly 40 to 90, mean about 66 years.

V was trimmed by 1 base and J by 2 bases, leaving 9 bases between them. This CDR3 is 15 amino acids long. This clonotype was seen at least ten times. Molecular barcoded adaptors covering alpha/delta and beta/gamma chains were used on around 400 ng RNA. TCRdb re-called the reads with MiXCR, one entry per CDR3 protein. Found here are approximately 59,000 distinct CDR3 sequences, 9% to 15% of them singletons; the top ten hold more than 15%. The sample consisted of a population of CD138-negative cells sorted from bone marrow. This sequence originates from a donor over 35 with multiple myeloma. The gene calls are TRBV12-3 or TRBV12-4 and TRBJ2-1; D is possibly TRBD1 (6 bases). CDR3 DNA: TGTGCCAGCAGTTTAGACAGGGTCGCCTACAATGAGCAGTTCTTC. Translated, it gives CASSLDRVAYNEQFF.